Described below is a single TCR beta chain sequence and its context. The data originate from a study of shared clonotypes between healthy human individuals. TCRdb's copy holds only in-frame clones and misses some; the assay was immunoSEQ multiplex PCR. The sample shows fewer than 700,000 clones, around three quarters of them seen only once. The CDR3 spans 16 residues. Germline values: CDR1 SGHDT, CDR2 YYEEEE. Trimming took 3 bases from V and 0 from J, leaving 14 bases between them. Adult donors, all healthy and HIV-negative, had no recent acute infections or vaccinations. The sequenced material came from PBMCs. The TCR comes from a middle-aged woman in good health. Some clones in this sample may be carry-over from other donors' samples. The chain carries TRBV5-6 and TRBJ2-3; a weak D match, TRBD2 (6 bases). The DNA of the CDR3 is TGTGCCAGCAGCTCAGCGGGTGCTCGTAGCACAGATACGCAGTATTTT. This translates into CASSSAGARSTDTQYF.